One and the same sample provided the 23 T cell receptor beta chains below, sequenced in a study of T cells in Graves' hyperthyroidism and ophthalmopathy. What was amplified from RNA transcripts were TCR beta CDR3 regions. First-round RT-PCR targeting the TCR CDR3 was performed with the HTBI primer set. TCRdb used MiXCR to reprocess the multiplex PCR reads, holding one entry per CDR3 protein. The data hold a few hundred thousand distinct CDR3 sequences, with roughly 13% observed a single time. The sequencing input was blood. These receptors were obtained from a woman aged 18-29 years with Graves' hyperthyroidism.

This clonotype was counted ten times or more. The rearrangement uses TRBV12-3 or TRBV12-4 and TRBJ1-2; TRBD1 agrees at 7 bases. The V and J ends lost 4 bases and 4 bases, in that order; junction bases with no gene match: 12. CDR3 length: 16 residues. The CDR3: CASSSHSTGYGYGYTF. The CDR3 DNA is TGTGCCAGCAGTTCCCACTCGACAGGGTATGGCTATGGCTACACCTTC.

This clonotype was seen just once. This chain uses TRBV11-3 with TRBJ2-1; 11 positions agree with TRBD1. The trim removed 2 bases at V and 10 bases at J, leaving 4 bases unmatched. The germline V gene encodes CDR1 SGHNT and CDR2 YENEEA. This CDR3 comprises 14 residues. CDR3: CASSLRTGGLEQFF. CDR3 nucleotide sequence: TGTGCCAGCAGCTTAAGGACAGGGGGCCTCGAGCAGTTCTTC.

This clonotype has a count of ten or more. The chain employs TRBV20-1 and TRBJ2-3; 7 bases agree with TRBD2. The V and J ends lost 5 bases and 4 bases, in that order; junction bases with no gene match: 21. Germline lookup yields CDR1 DFQATT and CDR2 SNEGSKA (reference sequence). CDR3 size: 18 residues. DNA of the CDR3: TGCAGTGCTGTTACTAGCGCGGGGTGGTATTATAGGGCAGATACGCAGTATTTT. Protein sequence: CSAVTSAGWYYRADTQYF.

This clonotype was found many times. The V call is TRBV11-2, the J call TRBJ2-5; TRBD2 matches 12 bases. The CDR3 loop spans 16 amino acids. The germline gives CDR1 SGHAT, CDR2 FQNNGV. V dropped 5 bases and J dropped 2; count of bases not matched to a gene: 6. The CDR3 spells CASSQDGLAGQETQYF. DNA of the CDR3: TGTGCCAGCAGCCAAGACGGACTAGCGGGGCAAGAGACCCAGTACTTC.

This clonotype appeared many times. The chain links TRBV18 to TRBJ2-7; 8 nucleotides agree with TRBD2. V shed 1 base, J shed 3 bases, and the junction held 8 bases outside the gene matches. The CDR3 runs 16 residues. In germline, CDR1 is KGHSH, CDR2 LQKENI. For the CDR3, the DNA is TGTGCCAGCTCACCACGCACGGCGGGAGGATTCTACGAGCAGTACTTC. Translating gives CASSPRTAGGFYEQYF.

This clonotype showed up just a few times. The CDR3 loop is CASTQVVGGPGNTIYF. The CDR3 bases are TGTGCCAGCACCCAGGTGGTGGGGGGGCCAGGAAACACCATATATTTT. The gene calls are TRBV3-1 and TRBJ1-3; tentative D call: TRBD1 (6 bases). CDR1 is LGHDT and CDR2 is YNNKEL in the germline V gene (reference sequence). Trimming left V 7 bases short and J 4 bases short, with 20 bases between. CDR3 length: 16 amino acids.

This clonotype was seen ten or more times. V gene TRBV28 combines with J gene TRBJ1-1; 9 nucleotides align to TRBD1. Unmatched junction bases numbered 7, after V lost 7 bases and J lost 1 base. This CDR3 contains 15 residues. Germline V CDR1 and CDR2: MDHEN, SYDVKM. CDR3 amino acids: CASITGGRGNTEAFF. The CDR3 DNA reads as TGTGCCAGCATTACAGGGGGCCGCGGGAACACTGAAGCTTTCTTT.

This clonotype was found many times. The V and J genes are TRBV3-1 and TRBJ2-1; 10 nucleotides match TRBD2. The CDR3 runs 15 residues. CDR1 LGHDT and CDR2 YNNKEL come from the germline V gene (reference sequence). The V segment lost 2 bases and the J segment 6 bases; nucleotides outside the gene matches: 4. This chain's CDR3 is CASSQLAGAPNEQFF. In DNA, the CDR3 is TGTGCCAGCAGCCAACTAGCGGGAGCCCCCAATGAGCAGTTCTTC.

Remarks on this clonotype: One junction end disagrees with the germline gene, perhaps due to a read error. The chain couples TRBV7-9 to TRBJ2-1, with D possibly TRBD1 on 6 matching bases. The CDR3 is made up of 15 amino acids. Germline V gene lookup returns CDR1 SEHNR and CDR2 FQNEAQ (reference sequence). The CDR3 DNA sequence: TGTGCCGGCAGTCAGTCAGGGGTGTTCAGCAATGAGCAGTTCTTC. Translating it yields CAGSQSGVFSNEQFF.

The chain employs TRBV28 and TRBJ2-1; D gene uncertain. The V end lost 3 bases, the J end lost 9 bases, and 9 bases lay between the germline ends. This CDR3 spans 12 amino acids. Germline lookup yields CDR1 MDHEN and CDR2 SYDVKM. CDR3 bases: TGTGCCAGCAGTTTTTCTGGTAGTGAGCAGTTCTTC. Its translation: CASSFSGSEQFF.

This clonotype was counted many times. The chain employs TRBV7-2 and TRBJ1-6; a possible D gene is TRBD1 (5 bases). Germline V CDR1 and CDR2: SGHTA, FQGNSA. The CDR3 is 15 residues long. V lost 7 bases and J 9 bases, leaving 19 bases between the germline ends. The CDR3 DNA is TGTGCCAGCATCGAGCTGGGGGGATTAGGTTCACCCCTCCACTTT. The encoded protein is CASIELGGLGSPLHF. Combining the CDR3 with reference TRBV7-2 and TRBJ1-6 gives the whole variable domain GAGVSQSPSNKVTEKGKDVELRCDPISGHTALYWYRQSLGQGLEFLIYFQGNSAPDKSGLPSDRFSAERTGGSVSTLTIQRTQQEDSAVYLCASIELGGLGSPLHFGNGTRLTVT.

The table lists this clonotype with a few counts. V gene TRBV9 combines with J gene TRBJ2-3; tentative D call: TRBD1 (5 bases). The germline V and J ends were trimmed by 0 bases and 1 base, with 9 bases remaining between them. The CDR3 has 15 residues. The germline V gene has CDR1 SGDLS and CDR2 YYNGEE. The CDR3 coding sequence is TGTGCCAGCAGCGTAGCCACAGGCGGCACAGATACGCAGTATTTT. Protein sequence: CASSVATGGTDTQYF.

Ten or more counts support this clonotype. V is TRBV11-2 and J is TRBJ1-6, with 8 bases lining up with TRBD1. The CDR3 spans 17 residues. The germline V gene has CDR1 SGHAT and CDR2 FQNNGV. Germline trimming cut 5 bases from V and 10 bases from J; bases unmatched to any gene: 16. The CDR3, as DNA: TGTGCCAGCAGCCGAAAACCCTGGACAGGGCTGGGGTCACCCCTCCACTTT. It encodes CASSRKPWTGLGSPLHF.

Many counts were recorded for this clonotype. This chain connects TRBV2 to TRBJ1-2, with 8 bases matching TRBD1. Germline V CDR1 and CDR2: SNHLY, FYNNEI. V shed 9 bases, J shed 4 bases, and the junction held 10 bases outside the gene matches. The CDR3 totals 14 residues. The CDR3 sequence is CARRPRGQVYGYTF. CDR3 DNA sequence: TGTGCCAGAAGACCCCGGGGACAGGTCTATGGCTACACCTTC. The full variable domain, its missing parts supplied by reference TRBV2 and TRBJ1-2, is EPEVTQTPSHQVTQMGQEVILRCVPISNHLYFYWYRQILGQKVEFLVSFYNNEISEKSEIFDDQFSVERPDGSNFTLKIRSTKLEDSAMYFCARRPRGQVYGYTFGSGTRLTVV.

The rearrangement joins TRBV20-1 to TRBJ1-4; possible D gene TRBD1, 6 bases. The germline V gene encodes CDR1 DFQATT and CDR2 SNEGSKA (reference sequence). The CDR3 runs to 13 residues. The germline V and J ends were trimmed by 4 bases and 12 bases, with 18 bases remaining between them. The CDR3, as DNA: TGCAGTGCTAATGGGACATTGGGTCTAGAACTGTTTTTT. It codes for CSANGTLGLELFF.

This clonotype was detected only a few times. This chain uses TRBV10-2 with TRBJ2-1; the D gene is possibly TRBD2 (5 bases). From germline, CDR1 is WSHSY and CDR2 SAAADI. The CDR3 runs to 13 residues. The V end was cut by 0 bases, the J end by 7 bases, with 7 bases between. In DNA, the CDR3 is TGCGCCAGCAGTGAGTCGTGGAGGAATGAGCAGTTCTTC. This translates into CASSESWRNEQFF.

This clonotype was picked up one time. This may arise from a read error, as a much more abundant clone is one base away. This rearrangement joins TRBV6-2 or TRBV6-3 to TRBJ2-7; TRBD2 might be the D (5 bases). V lost 6 bases to trimming and J lost 7 bases, with 25 bases between them. The CDR3 has 16 residues. The V gene's germline CDR1 is MNHEY and CDR2 SVGEGT. CDR3 amino acids: CASSRKGGGASHEQYF. The CDR3 nucleotides are TGTGCCAGCAGCCGCAAGGGTGGAGGTGCCTCTCATGAGCAGTACTTC.

This clonotype was found many times. This chain uses TRBV11-2 with TRBJ2-7, with D unresolved. V lost 0 bases and J lost 6, with 9 bases in between. The CDR3 spans 13 residues. Germline CDR1 and CDR2: SGHAT and FQNNGV. The CDR3 bases are TGTGCCAGCAGCTTAGATCGGGTCTCCGAGCAGTACTTC. Its translation is CASSLDRVSEQYF.

The chain combines TRBV25-1 with TRBJ1-2, with D possibly matching TRBD1 (5 bases). The V and J ends lost 8 bases and 8 bases respectively, with 21 bases between them. CDR1 is MGHDK, CDR2 SYGVNS, per germline. CDR3 length: 14 residues. DNA of the CDR3: TGTGCCAGCGGAGACAGCTCTGGGTTGCCCGGCTACACCTTC. It encodes CASGDSSGLPGYTF.

This clonotype was seen ten or more times. V gene TRBV30 combines with J gene TRBJ2-1, with TRBD2 identical over 13 bases. Germline-derived CDR1 and CDR2 are GTSNPN and SVGIG (reference sequence). The CDR3 runs 14 residues. Unmatched junction bases numbered 6, after V lost 4 bases and J lost 9 bases. The CDR3 DNA sequence: TGTGCCTGGACTGGGACTAGCGGGACTGGTGAGCAGTTCTTC. Translation: CAWTGTSGTGEQFF.

In its sample, this clonotype was seen many times. V usage is TRBV27 and J usage is TRBJ2-6; the match to TRBD1 covers 8 bases. The CDR3 is made up of 17 amino acids. Unmatched junction bases numbered 9, after V lost 7 bases and J lost 1 base. Per germline, CDR1 MNHEY and CDR2 SMNVEV (reference sequence). CDR3 in amino acids: CASKTGTGLSGANVLTF. The CDR3 DNA sequence: TGTGCCAGCAAAACCGGGACAGGCTTATCTGGGGCCAACGTCCTGACTTTC.

This chain connects TRBV10-2 to TRBJ1-5, with D uncertain. CDR3 length equals 13 residues. Germline V gene sequence: CDR1 WSHSY, CDR2 SAAADI. Trimming removed 7 bases at V and 0 bases at J, with 7 bases between. In DNA, the CDR3 is TGCGCCAGCAATTATGGTAGCAATCAGCCCCAGCATTTT. It yields the protein CASNYGSNQPQHF.

This clonotype was observed many times. This chain links TRBV2 with TRBJ1-5; weak D call: TRBD1 (6 bases). Between the trimmed V and J ends, which lost 6 bases and 5 bases, there was a span of 14 bases. CDR3 size: 14 residues. The germline CDR1 and CDR2 sequences are SNHLY and FYNNEI. This CDR3 reads CASRKGGGYQPQHF. The CDR3 nucleotides read TGTGCCAGCAGGAAGGGGGGGGGCTATCAGCCCCAGCATTTT.